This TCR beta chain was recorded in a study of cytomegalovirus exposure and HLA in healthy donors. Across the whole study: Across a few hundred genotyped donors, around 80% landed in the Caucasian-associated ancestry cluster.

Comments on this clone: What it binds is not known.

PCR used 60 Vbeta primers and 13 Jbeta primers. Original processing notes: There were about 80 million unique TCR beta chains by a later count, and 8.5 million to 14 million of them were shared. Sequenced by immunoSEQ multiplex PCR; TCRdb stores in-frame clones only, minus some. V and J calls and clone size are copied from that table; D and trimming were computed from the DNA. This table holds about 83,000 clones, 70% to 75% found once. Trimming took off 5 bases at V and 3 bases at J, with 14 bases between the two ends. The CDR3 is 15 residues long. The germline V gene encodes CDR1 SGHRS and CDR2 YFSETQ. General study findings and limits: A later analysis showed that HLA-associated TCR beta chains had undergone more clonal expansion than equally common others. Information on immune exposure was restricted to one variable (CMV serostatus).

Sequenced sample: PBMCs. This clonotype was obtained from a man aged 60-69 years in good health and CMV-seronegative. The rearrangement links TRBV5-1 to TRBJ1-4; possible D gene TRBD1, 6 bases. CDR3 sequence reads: CASSSDRTSNEKLFF. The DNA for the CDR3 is TGCGCCAGCAGTTCTGACAGGACGTCTAATGAAAAACTGTTTTTT.